The sequence of this T cell receptor beta chain was determined in a study of tumor-infiltrating lymphocytes in localized non-small cell lung cancer. To note about this clone: Antigen: not known.

Findings and limits, study-wide: IM1 and IM2 tumors showed no difference in T-cell fraction. TCR sequencing covered a subset of patients with enough tissue.

With 2 bases clipped from V and 3 bases from J, the junction kept 7 bases outside the gene matches. In germline, CDR1 is SGHVS, CDR2 FQNEAQ. The CDR3 length is 16 residues. Profiling relied on immunoSEQ multiplex PCR, and the TCRdb table lists in-frame clones only, not all of them. The repertoire holds roughly 7,200 clones, with roughly 58% as singletons. This chain joins TRBV7-8 and TRBJ2-1, with 7 bases identical to TRBD2. This sequence was found in a human donor with non-small cell lung cancer. The sample consisted of lung tumor tissue. The CDR3 nucleotides read TGTGCCAGCAGCTTATATGGGCGGGAGAACTACAATGAGCAGTTCTTC. It yields the protein CASSLYGRENYNEQFF.